A selection of T cell receptor beta chains follows, all from one sample in a study of blood T cell repertoires in COVID-19. Sequencing was performed with immunoSEQ multiplex PCR; in TCRdb, only in-frame clones are kept and a portion is missing. Of under 200,000 clones detected, 90% appear once; the ten largest clones hold approximately 0.48%. The material sequenced was peripheral blood. The receptors derive from a man aged 45-65 years with acute or convalescent COVID-19. Both conserved end residues are part of each CDR3. D genes are given only for firm matches. Size tells how often a clone was seen (once, few, many) or the class of an expanded clone, and some rows leave it out.

J,V,D,size,DNA,CDR3
TRBJ2-2,TRBV4-3,TRBD2,few,TGCGCCAGCAGCCCGAACTCACTAGCGGGGGTCGACACCGGGGAGCTGTTTTTT,CASSPNSLAGVDTGELFF
TRBJ2-1,TRBV5-1,NA,few,TGCGCCAGCAGCTTCCGGACTGTGAATGAGCAGTTCTTC,CASSFRTVNEQFF
TRBJ1-1,TRBV12-3/TRBV12-4,NA,NA,TGTGCCAGCATCCAGGGGAAGGGGACTGAAGCTTTCTTT,CASIQGKGTEAFF
TRBJ1-5,TRBV7-8,TRBD1,NA,TGTGCCAGCAGCCCTTGGACAGGGAATCAGCCCCAGCATTTT,CASSPWTGNQPQHF
TRBJ1-1,TRBV5-1,NA,once,TGCGCCAGCAGCCCCGGGGGGGTGAACACTGAAGCTTTCTTT,CASSPGGVNTEAFF
TRBJ1-2,TRBV27,NA,NA,TGTGCCAGCAGTTTAGGGGGGTTCCCCTATGGCTACACCTTC,CASSLGGFPYGYTF
TRBJ2-1,TRBV29-1,TRBD2,NA,TGCAGCGTGGCACTAGCGGGGGTCCTGAATGAGCAGTTCTTC,CSVALAGVLNEQFF
TRBJ2-2,TRBV5-1,NA,NA,TGCGCCAGCAGCTTGGTACAGGGATTTAGTTCGGACACCGGGGAGCTGTTTTTT,CASSLVQGFSSDTGELFF
TRBJ2-2,TRBV2,TRBD1,NA,TGTGCCAGCACCCACAGGGGGCTGACCGGGGAGCTGTTTTTT,CASTHRGLTGELFF
TRBJ1-3,TRBV7-9,NA,NA,TGTGCCAGCAGCCCTTGGACAGCCTCTGGAAACACCATATATTTT,CASSPWTASGNTIYF
TRBJ1-1,TRBV7-8,NA,NA,TGTGCCAGCAGCTTAGTCGGGGGGAACACTGAAGCTTTCTTT,CASSLVGGNTEAFF
TRBJ2-1,TRBV10-2,TRBD1,NA,TGCGCCAGCAGTGTGGAAAGCCCGGGACAGTCGTACAATGAGCAGTTCTTC,CASSVESPGQSYNEQFF
TRBJ1-3,TRBV13,TRBD1,NA,TGTGCCAGCAGCTGGGACAGGGCCTCTGGAAACACCATATATTTT,CASSWDRASGNTIYF
TRBJ1-4,TRBV14,NA,NA,TGTGCCAGCAGCCAATTTGCGCCTAATGAAAAACTGTTTTTT,CASSQFAPNEKLFF
TRBJ2-5,TRBV19,TRBD2,NA,TGTGCCAGTAGTCCTCGGACTAGCGGGGTTAGAATGGCGGAGACCCAGTACTTC,CASSPRTSGVRMAETQYF
TRBJ2-3,TRBV3-1/TRBV3-2,TRBD2,once,TGTGCCAGCAGCCATCATAGCGGGGTCGACACAGATACGCAGTATTTT,CASSHHSGVDTDTQYF
TRBJ1-2,TRBV27,NA,NA,TGTGCCAGCTGGAACAGGTACTATGGCTACACCTTC,CASWNRYYGYTF
TRBJ1-2,TRBV12-1,NA,NA,TGTGCCAGCAGCTTTGAGGGGGGGGACTATGGCTACACCTTC,CASSFEGGDYGYTF
TRBJ2-2,TRBV18,TRBD2,NA,TGTGCCAGCTCACCTCGGGAGGGAACGACCGGGGAGCTGTTTTTT,CASSPREGTTGELFF
TRBJ1-2,TRBV9,TRBD1,NA,TGTGCCAGCACTATAAGGGGGCAGGGCTATGGCTACACCTTC,CASTIRGQGYGYTF
TRBJ1-2,TRBV7-9,TRBD1,NA,TGTGCCAGCAGCTCCGACAGGGTCCTTGGCTACACCTTC,CASSSDRVLGYTF
TRBJ2-1,TRBV20-1,NA,NA,TGCAGTGCTAATCATCCCAATGAGCAGTTCTTC,CSANHPNEQFF
TRBJ1-5,TRBV30,NA,NA,TGTGCCTGGAGTGTGGGGCAGGGTTATCAGCCCCAGCATTTT,CAWSVGQGYQPQHF
TRBJ2-7,TRBV10-1,TRBD2,few,TGCGCCAGCAGTGAGGCCGGGACTAAAGTCTACGAGCAGTACTTC,CASSEAGTKVYEQYF
TRBJ1-1,TRBV19,NA,NA,TGTGCCAGCAACAGGAATATGAACACTGAAGCTTTCTTT,CASNRNMNTEAFF
TRBJ1-1,TRBV6-5,TRBD1,NA,TGTGCCAGCAGGGGGACAGGGCTAAGCACTGAAGCTTTCTTT,CASRGTGLSTEAFF
TRBJ2-3,TRBV5-1,TRBD2,NA,TGCGCCAGCAGCCCTCCCCTAGCGGGGGGCACAGATACGCAGTATTTT,CASSPPLAGGTDTQYF
TRBJ2-2,TRBV3-1/TRBV3-2,TRBD2,NA,TGTGCCAGCAGCCAAGTCCGGACTAGCCCCGGGGAGCTGTTTTTT,CASSQVRTSPGELFF
TRBJ1-1,TRBV5-4,NA,NA,TGTGCCAGCAGCCGAACAGCGAACACTGAAGCTTTCTTT,CASSRTANTEAFF
TRBJ2-5,TRBV11-2,NA,NA,TGTGCCAGCAGCTTATCCCCAACCCCCCAGGGTTTCCAAGAGACCCAGTACTTC,CASSLSPTPQGFQETQYF
TRBJ1-6,TRBV18,NA,NA,TGTGCCAGCTCCGAGGCACAGGCCAGGGACATTGTGGCCCTCCACTTT,CASSEAQARDIVALHF
TRBJ1-2,TRBV30,TRBD1,NA,TGTGCCTGGACGCGCGACAGGGTAATTGGCTACACCTTC,CAWTRDRVIGYTF
TRBJ1-5,TRBV28,NA,NA,TGTGCCAGCAGTTCCCTACGCGGACCCCAGCATTTT,CASSSLRGPQHF